The 24 T cell receptor beta chains reported below all come from one sample, sequenced in a study of shared clonotypes between healthy human individuals. Using immunoSEQ multiplex PCR, the repertoire was profiled, and TCRdb retains in-frame clones only, with some absent. This sample has roughly 1,100,000 clones; 75% occur once, and the top ten carry over 1.3%. Sequencing was done on a sample of memory CD4+ T cells sorted from blood. This sample's subset: CD45RA-negative fraction. All receptors come from a man aged 18 to 29 in good health.

The chain couples TRBV5-4 to TRBJ2-1, with a weak D call TRBD1 (5 bases). Trimming pared 0 bases from V and 4 bases from J, leaving 14 bases between. The CDR3 extends over 16 amino acids. Germline CDR1 is SGHNT and CDR2 is YYREEE (reference sequence). CDR3 sequence: CASSLEIGRTYNEQFF. CDR3 DNA sequence: TGTGCCAGCAGCTTGGAAATAGGACGGACATACAATGAGCAGTTCTTC.

The rearrangement joins TRBV15 to TRBJ2-1; 7 bases are a match to TRBD1. J lost 7 bases, V lost 3 bases, and 9 bases had no gene match. The CDR3 has 15 residues. Germline V gives CDR1 LNHNV, CDR2 YYDKDF (reference sequence). The CDR3, as DNA: TGTGCCACCAGCAGGGCGAGACAGGGCAATAATGAGCAGTTCTTC. Amino acid sequence: CATSRARQGNNEQFF.

The chain joins TRBV5-1 to TRBJ2-7, with 10 bases identical to TRBD1. Trimming removed 5 bases from V and 6 bases from J; junction bases left unmatched: 8. This CDR3 is built from 14 residues. Germline values: CDR1 SGHRS, CDR2 YFSETQ. The CDR3 DNA sequence: TGCGCCAGCAGGACCGGGACAGGGGTCCCCGAGCAGTACTTC. Translation: CASRTGTGVPEQYF.

The chain carries TRBV5-1 and TRBJ2-3; D possibly corresponds to TRBD2 (6 bases). V was shortened by 4 bases and J by 5 bases, with 17 bases between the two germline ends. CDR3 length equals 15 residues. Per the germline V gene, CDR1 is SGHRS and CDR2 is YFSETQ. The CDR3 here is CASSHSGGVQDTQYF. CDR3 in DNA: TGCGCCAGCAGCCACTCCGGAGGGGTGCAAGATACGCAGTATTTT. The full variable domain, completed using reference TRBV5-1 and TRBJ2-3, is KAGVTQTPRYLIKTRGQQVTLSCSPISGHRSVSWYQQTPGQGLQFLFEYFSETQRNKGNFPGRFSGRQFSNSRSEMNVSTLELGDSALYLCASSHSGGVQDTQYFGPGTRLTVL.

V gene TRBV10-2 combines with J gene TRBJ2-2, with D hard to call. Germline values: CDR1 WSHSY, CDR2 SAAADI. The ends were cut back, 6 bases at V and 3 bases at J, with 8 bases in the middle. The CDR3 has 13 residues. CDR3 nucleotides: TGCGCCAGCAGATCTGGGGACACCGGGGAGCTGTTTTTT. Translation: CASRSGDTGELFF.

The chain employs TRBV4-1 and TRBJ1-4; D might be TRBD1 (6 bases). The V end lost 2 bases, the J end lost 0 bases, and 10 bases lay between the germline ends. The CDR3 is 16 residues long. Germline loops: CDR1 MGHRA, CDR2 YSYEKL. The DNA for the CDR3 is TGCGCCAGCAGCCAACAGGGGCCTGCAACTAATGAAAAACTGTTTTTT. Translated: CASSQQGPATNEKLFF.

To note about this clone: Just one base apart from a much larger clone, this may be a read error. The rearrangement links TRBV27 to TRBJ2-3; D gene ambiguous. The CDR3 runs 10 residues. V lost 6 bases and J 4 bases, leaving 2 bases between the germline ends. Germline V lookup: CDR1 MNHEY, CDR2 SMNVEV (reference sequence). The DNA of the CDR3 is TGTGCCAGCAGCGCAGATACGCAGTATTTT. Translated: CASSADTQYF.

In its sample, this clone was seen a few times. V usage is TRBV9 and J usage is TRBJ2-3, with D perhaps given as TRBD1 or TRBD2 (5 bases each). The V end was cut by 6 bases, the J end by 0 bases, with 11 bases between. CDR1 is SGDLS and CDR2 is YYNGEE in the germline V gene. This CDR3 is 14 amino acids long. For the CDR3, the DNA is TGTGCCAGCAACCGGGGCCTTAGCACAGATACGCAGTATTTT. It encodes CASNRGLSTDTQYF.

This clone was recorded a few times. The rearrangement links TRBV28 to TRBJ1-5; D perhaps matches TRBD1 (6 bases). The CDR3 is 17 residues long. CDR1 is MDHEN and CDR2 is SYDVKM in the germline V gene. Trimming took 5 bases from V and 4 from J, leaving 21 bases between them. DNA of the CDR3: TGTGCCAGCAGTCCCCTCGGACAGAGAAGATCAAATCAGCCCCAGCATTTT. Protein product: CASSPLGQRRSNQPQHF.

The chain has TRBV5-6 and TRBJ2-5; possible D gene TRBD1, 6 bases. V lost 4 bases to trimming and J lost 4 bases, with 14 bases between them. Germline assignment: CDR1 SGHDT and CDR2 YYEEEE. This CDR3 spans 14 amino acids. The CDR3 nucleotides read TGTGCCAGCAGCGTGGACAGCAGGGTAGAGACCCAGTACTTC. The encoded protein is CASSVDSRVETQYF.

This clone was detected ten times or more. The V call is TRBV5-1, the J call TRBJ2-1; the match to TRBD2 covers 9 bases. Germline values: CDR1 SGHRS, CDR2 YFSETQ. Losses at the gene ends were 0 bases for V and 1 base for J; bases not matched to a gene: 14. The CDR3 spans 20 residues. The CDR3 nucleotides are TGCGCCAGCAGCTTGGGGTTAGCGGGAGCCGCCGGTGGATCCTACAATGAGCAGTTCTTC. Amino acid sequence: CASSLGLAGAAGGSYNEQFF. The full variable domain, completed using reference TRBV5-1 and TRBJ2-1, is KAGVTQTPRYLIKTRGQQVTLSCSPISGHRSVSWYQQTPGQGLQFLFEYFSETQRNKGNFPGRFSGRQFSNSRSEMNVSTLELGDSALYLCASSLGLAGAAGGSYNEQFFGPGTRLTVL.

The chain recombines TRBV5-4 with TRBJ1-2; TRBD1 agrees at 7 bases. CDR3 length: 15 residues. Trimming removed 4 bases from V and 7 bases from J; junction bases left unmatched: 13. The germline CDR1 and CDR2 sequences are SGHNT and YYREEE (reference sequence). The CDR3 nucleotides are TGTGCCAGCAGCCCGGGGTCGACAGGGATTTCTGGCTACACCTTC. It yields the protein CASSPGSTGISGYTF.

V and J are TRBV19 and TRBJ2-7, with a weak D call TRBD2 (6 bases). The germline V gene has CDR1 LNHDA and CDR2 SQIVND (reference sequence). V lost 4 bases and J lost 0, with 10 bases in between. This CDR3 has 14 amino acids. The DNA of the CDR3 is TGTGCCAGTAGTACCCAGGGACTCTCCTACGAGCAGTACTTC. It yields the protein CASSTQGLSYEQYF.

This clone has more than one count but fewer than ten. The chain couples TRBV25-1 to TRBJ2-7; the match to TRBD2 covers 7 bases. In germline, CDR1 is MGHDK, CDR2 SYGVNS. V lost 4 bases and J lost 4; bases outside the gene matches: 7. The CDR3 has 14 amino acids. The CDR3 protein is CASSGVGRRYEQYF. DNA for the CDR3: TGTGCCAGCAGTGGAGTCGGGAGGAGGTACGAGCAGTACTTC.

The V and J genes are TRBV28 and TRBJ1-6, with TRBD1 as a possible D gene (5 bases). Trimming shortened V by 1 base and J by 8 bases, and 9 bases separated the two germline ends. The CDR3 spans 14 residues. The germline V gene has CDR1 MDHEN and CDR2 SYDVKM. CDR3: CASSLSGRDSPLHF. The DNA for the CDR3 is TGTGCCAGCAGTTTATCCGGCAGGGATTCACCCCTCCACTTT.

The V call is TRBV5-1, the J call TRBJ2-7; 8 bases map to TRBD2. The CDR3 consists of 15 residues. V was pared by 0 bases and J by 5 bases, with 7 bases of the junction left unmatched. In germline, CDR1 is SGHRS, CDR2 YFSETQ. Here the CDR3 reads CASSLGVAGGNEQYF. In nucleotides, the CDR3 is TGCGCCAGCAGCTTGGGGGTGGCGGGAGGCAACGAGCAGTACTTC.

The CDR3 spells CASSRGLAGRETQYF. CDR3 bases: TGTGCCAGCAGCAGGGGACTAGCGGGTCGAGAGACCCAGTACTTC. The V and J genes are TRBV7-2 and TRBJ2-5; 12 bases line up with TRBD2. The ends lost 5 bases at V and 4 bases at J; junction bases unmatched: 5. The CDR3 spans 15 residues. Germline V gene lookup returns CDR1 SGHTA and CDR2 FQGNSA.

For this clone: The sample contains more than one DNA sequence encoding this CDR3. The gene calls are TRBV5-1 and TRBJ1-6; D might be TRBD1 (5 bases). Trimming took 3 bases from V and 3 from J, leaving 10 bases between them. Germline V CDR1 and CDR2: SGHRS, YFSETQ. This CDR3 region has 15 residues. CDR3 in amino acids: CASSSGTVYNSPLHF. The CDR3 bases are TGCGCCAGCAGCTCCGGGACGGTCTATAATTCACCCCTCCACTTT.

This clone was seen a single time. The rearrangement joins TRBV5-4 to TRBJ1-1, with a possible D match to TRBD1 (5 bases). The CDR3 runs 16 residues. Germline V CDR1 and CDR2: SGHNT, YYREEE (reference sequence). V was cut by 0 bases and J by 0 bases, with 12 bases left in between. CDR3 in amino acids: CASSLAQGRVNTEAFF. In DNA form, the CDR3 reads TGTGCCAGCAGCTTGGCCCAGGGCAGGGTGAACACTGAAGCTTTCTTT.

The rearrangement joins TRBV28 to TRBJ2-5; 10 bases map to TRBD2. J lost 1 base, V lost 6 bases, and 5 bases had no gene match. The V gene's germline CDR1 is MDHEN and CDR2 SYDVKM. The CDR3 contains 15 residues. The CDR3 loop is CASRSGGAGQETQYF. The CDR3 region has the DNA TGTGCCAGCAGGAGCGGGGGGGCGGGCCAAGAGACCCAGTACTTC.

This rearrangement joins TRBV4-1 to TRBJ1-2; D remains ambiguous. This CDR3 region has 12 residues. Trimming took off 4 bases at V and 2 bases at J, with 5 bases between the two ends. CDR1 MGHRA and CDR2 YSYEKL come from the germline V gene. Here the CDR3 reads CASSRQNYGYTF. The DNA of the CDR3 is TGCGCCAGCAGCCGACAAAACTATGGCTACACCTTC.

On this clone: Other nucleotide sequences from this sample produce the same CDR3. The chain recombines TRBV18 with TRBJ1-6; D remains ambiguous. Germline V gives CDR1 KGHSH, CDR2 LQKENI. V lost 3 bases, J lost 7 bases, and 7 bases lay in between. The CDR3 runs 13 residues. CDR3 in DNA: TGTGCCAGCTCACCTGATCGGAATTCACCCCTCCACTTT. It yields the protein CASSPDRNSPLHF.

The chain uses TRBV5-6 and TRBJ1-3; TRBD1 is a possible D gene (6 bases). The CDR3 runs 16 residues. V gave up 0 bases and J gave up 4 bases, with 14 bases separating them. Germline V gives CDR1 SGHDT, CDR2 YYEEEE. As DNA, the CDR3 is TGTGCCAGCAGCTTGGACACAGGGCCCTCCGGAAACACCATATATTTT. As protein: CASSLDTGPSGNTIYF.

This chain links TRBV6-5 with TRBJ1-2, with TRBD1 matching over 7 bases. With 5 bases clipped from V and 4 bases from J, the junction kept 7 bases outside the gene matches. CDR1 and CDR2 (germline): MNHEY, SVGAGI. CDR3 length equals 14 residues. CDR3 in DNA: TGTGCCAGCAGTCAGACAGGGTCGGGCTATGGCTACACCTTC. Protein product: CASSQTGSGYGYTF.